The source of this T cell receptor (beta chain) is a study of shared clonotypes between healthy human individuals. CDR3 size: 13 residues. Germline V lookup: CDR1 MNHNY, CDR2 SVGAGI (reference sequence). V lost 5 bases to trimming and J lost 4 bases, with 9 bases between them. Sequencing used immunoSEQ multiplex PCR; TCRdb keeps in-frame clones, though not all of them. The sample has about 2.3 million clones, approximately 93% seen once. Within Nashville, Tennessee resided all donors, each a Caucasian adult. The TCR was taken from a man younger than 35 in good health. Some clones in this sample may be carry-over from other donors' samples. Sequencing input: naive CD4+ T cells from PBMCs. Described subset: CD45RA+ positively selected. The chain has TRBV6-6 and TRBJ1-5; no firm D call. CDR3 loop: CASSRTENQPQHF. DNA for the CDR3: TGTGCCAGCAGTAGGACCGAAAATCAGCCCCAGCATTTT.